Here is one T cell receptor (beta chain) with its context. The data stem from a study of blood T cell repertoires in COVID-19. In the study overall: Acute and convalescent COVID-19 samples came from the United States, Italy and Spain.

V lost 3 bases to trimming and J lost 3 bases, with 18 bases between them. Germline V gene data show CDR1 as LNHNV and CDR2 as YYDKDF (reference sequence). This CDR3 spans 16 amino acids. Original methodology: By means of reference gene primer amplification, nucleated cell counts were estimated. The assay was immunoSEQ multiplex PCR, and TCRdb's table has in-frame clones only and misses some. The DNA gave D and trimming, while V, J and clone size come from that table. The table includes around 54,000 clones, around 91% detected once. The sample was peripheral blood. The V call is TRBV15, the J call TRBJ2-7; TRBD2 might be the D (6 bases). The receptor's source is a human donor in a cohort sampled during active COVID-19. The CDR3 reads CATSSGLLGTIYEQYF. The CDR3 nucleotides read TGTGCCACCAGCAGTGGACTACTAGGGACCATCTACGAGCAGTACTTC.